One and the same sample provided the 31 T cell receptor beta chains below, sequenced in a study of T cell responses to AZD1222 COVID-19 vaccine. The repertoire was sequenced with immunoSEQ multiplex PCR; TCRdb's copy has only in-frame clones and lacks some. Found here are some 140,000 clones, more than 85% of them singletons; the top ten hold approximately 3.3%. This specimen consisted of peripheral blood, obtained on day 0 of AZD1222 vaccination. These receptors came from an adult in good health.

The V gene is TRBV6-5, the J gene TRBJ2-7; 10 nucleotides line up with TRBD2. Germline loops: CDR1 MNHEY, CDR2 SVGAGI. The CDR3 contains 14 residues. J lost 5 bases, V lost 7 bases, and 8 bases had no gene match. The CDR3 DNA reads as TGTGCCAGCACTCCGGGACTAGCGTCCCACGAGCAGTACTTC. As protein: CASTPGLASHEQYF.

V gene TRBV28 combines with J gene TRBJ1-2; the D gene is possibly TRBD1 (5 bases). The V and J ends lost 1 base and 5 bases respectively, with 8 bases between them. The germline gives CDR1 MDHEN, CDR2 SYDVKM. The CDR3 extends over 13 amino acids. CDR3 amino acids: CASSLSGGYGYTF. CDR3 in DNA: TGTGCCAGCAGTTTATCTGGGGGATATGGCTACACCTTC.

This clone was detected many times. V gene TRBV6-1 combines with J gene TRBJ2-1; D is possibly TRBD2 (5 bases). CDR3 length: 14 amino acids. Deletions cut 5 bases from V and 8 bases from J, with 16 bases between. Germline-derived CDR1 and CDR2 are MNHNS and SASEGT. The chain's CDR3 is CASSSREVVHEQFF. CDR3 nucleotide sequence: TGTGCCAGCAGTTCCCGGGAAGTCGTCCATGAGCAGTTCTTC.

The rearrangement links TRBV2 to TRBJ2-7; the D is unclear. CDR1 SNHLY and CDR2 FYNNEI come from the germline V gene. Between the trimmed V and J ends, which lost 5 bases and 0 bases, there was a span of 5 bases. The CDR3 has 12 amino acids. The CDR3 region is CASSPSSYEQYF. The CDR3 nucleotides are TGTGCCAGCAGTCCGAGCTCCTACGAGCAGTACTTC. Based on the CDR3 plus reference TRBV2 and TRBJ2-7, the full variable domain is EPEVTQTPSHQVTQMGQEVILRCVPISNHLYFYWYRQILGQKVEFLVSFYNNEISEKSEIFDDQFSVERPDGSNFTLKIRSTKLEDSAMYFCASSPSSYEQYFGPGTRLTVT.

This chain links TRBV6-1 with TRBJ1-2; 7 bases map to TRBD1. The J segment lost 10 bases and the V segment lost 1 base, leaving 6 bases of the junction unmatched. Germline V CDR1 and CDR2: MNHNS, SASEGT. This CDR3 comprises 13 residues. The CDR3: CASSEGTGADYTF. The CDR3 DNA sequence: TGTGCCAGCAGTGAAGGGACAGGTGCTGACTACACCTTC.

The V gene is TRBV12-3 or TRBV12-4, the J gene TRBJ1-1; D might be TRBD1 (6 bases). The CDR3 runs 13 residues. V dropped 3 bases and J dropped 3 bases, with 8 bases sitting between them. This CDR3 is CASSFNRDTEAFF. As DNA, the CDR3 is TGTGCCAGCAGTTTCAACAGGGACACTGAAGCTTTCTTT.

This sequence joins TRBV13 and TRBJ1-5; TRBD1 matches 9 bases. Trimming cost V 3 bases and J 1 base; bases outside gene matches: 1. Germline V CDR1 and CDR2: PRHDT, FYEKMQ (reference sequence). The CDR3 length is 15 residues. CDR3 DNA: TGTGCCAGCAGCTTCGGACAGGGGAGCAATCAGCCCCAGCATTTT. Translating it yields CASSFGQGSNQPQHF.

This chain links TRBV20-1 with TRBJ2-1, with D possibly being TRBD1 or TRBD2 (5 bases each). The CDR3 runs 11 residues. V lost 1 base and J 13 bases, leaving 11 bases between the germline ends. Germline assignment: CDR1 DFQATT and CDR2 SNEGSKA (reference sequence). This chain's CDR3 is CSARAPGGQFF. CDR3 nucleotide sequence: TGCAGTGCTAGAGCCCCTGGGGGTCAGTTCTTC.

The V and J genes are TRBV5-8 and TRBJ1-3; D might be TRBD1 (6 bases). Germline V gene data show CDR1 as SGHTS and CDR2 as YDEGEE. V gave up 0 bases and J gave up 3 bases, with 19 bases separating them. The CDR3 runs 18 residues. CDR3 amino acids: CASSLVIGGWISGNTIYF. The CDR3 DNA reads TGTGCCAGCAGCTTGGTCATTGGGGGCTGGATTAGTGGAAACACCATATATTTT.

The genes are TRBV11-2 and TRBJ2-1, with 14 bases identical to TRBD2. The CDR3 runs to 15 residues. After removal of 5 bases from V and 7 bases from J, the junction contained 4 bases not matched to a gene. Germline loops: CDR1 SGHAT, CDR2 FQNNGV. CDR3 residues: CASSPGTSGRNEQFF. The CDR3 nucleotides are TGTGCCAGCAGCCCAGGGACTAGCGGGAGAAATGAGCAGTTCTTC.

The CDR3 sequence: CAAGNSGENTGELFF. DNA for the CDR3: TGTGCCGCAGGAAATAGCGGAGAGAACACCGGGGAGCTGTTTTTT. The V and J genes are TRBV7-7 and TRBJ2-2, with D possibly being TRBD2 (6 bases). The germline V gene has CDR1 SSHAT and CDR2 FNYEAQ (reference sequence). Trimming cost V 11 bases and J 1 base, with 17 bases left between them. This CDR3 is 15 amino acids long.

V usage is TRBV7-9 and J usage is TRBJ1-3; the D is unclear. Trimming left V 3 bases short and J 2 bases short, with 11 bases between. Germline V gene sequence: CDR1 SEHNR, CDR2 FQNEAQ (reference sequence). CDR3 size: 15 residues. CDR3 nucleotides: TGTGCCAGCAGCTTCCCCGACGGGACTGGAAACACCATATATTTT. It codes for CASSFPDGTGNTIYF.

The chain has TRBV24-1 and TRBJ2-2, with 9 bases matching TRBD1. CDR3 length: 17 amino acids. CDR1 is KGHDR and CDR2 is SFDVKD in the germline V gene. The V and J ends lost 0 bases and 4 bases, in that order; junction bases with no gene match: 5. This CDR3 is CATSDLRGTGITGELFF. The CDR3 DNA is TGTGCCACCAGTGATTTGCGCGGGACAGGGATCACCGGGGAGCTGTTTTTT.

This chain connects TRBV19 to TRBJ1-1; D ambiguous. The germline CDR1 and CDR2 sequences are LNHDA and SQIVND (reference sequence). V gave up 6 bases and J gave up 4 bases, with 6 bases separating them. The CDR3 sequence is 11 residues long. As DNA, the CDR3 is TGTGCCAGTAGGGAGGGCACTGAAGCTTTCTTT. Translation gives CASREGTEAFF. Based on the CDR3 plus reference TRBV19 and TRBJ1-1, the full variable domain is DGGITQSPKYLFRKEGQNVTLSCEQNLNHDAMYWYRQDPGQGLRLIYYSQIVNDFQKGDIAEGYSVSREKKESFPLTVTSAQKNPTAFYLCASREGTEAFFGQGTRLTVV.

This chain links TRBV10-3 with TRBJ2-1, with 12 nucleotides matching TRBD1. The germline gives CDR1 ENHRY, CDR2 SYGVKD. There are 14 residues in the CDR3. The J segment lost 6 bases and the V segment lost 4 bases, leaving 1 base of the junction unmatched. The CDR3 region has the DNA TGTGCCATCAGTGGGGACAGGGGGCCCAATGAGCAGTTCTTC. This gives the protein CAISGDRGPNEQFF.

The chain carries TRBV3-1 (or the pseudogene TRBV3-2) and TRBJ2-2, with 11 nucleotides matching TRBD2. This CDR3 is built from 16 residues. The germline V gene has CDR1 LGHDT and CDR2 YNNKEL (reference sequence). J gave up 6 bases and V 4 bases, and 7 bases lay outside the gene matches. CDR3: CASSPTSGIGSGELFF. Written as DNA, the CDR3 is TGTGCCAGCAGCCCGACTAGCGGGATAGGGTCCGGGGAGCTGTTTTTT.

The chain recombines TRBV19 with TRBJ1-2, with 7 bases aligning to TRBD1. V was pared by 5 bases and J by 4 bases, with 13 bases of the junction left unmatched. CDR1 and CDR2 (germline): LNHDA, SQIVND (reference sequence). This CDR3 is built from 16 residues. The DNA of the CDR3 is TGTGCCAGTAGTGAATTAGGACAGGAGGTATTCTATGGCTACACCTTC. It encodes CASSELGQEVFYGYTF.

The genes are TRBV9 and TRBJ2-5; perhaps TRBD2 as D (6 bases). Germline CDR1 is SGDLS and CDR2 is YYNGEE. V shed 0 bases and J shed 3 bases, with 12 bases lying between them. The CDR3 is 15 residues long. CDR3 sequence: CASSVGGGREETQYF. The CDR3 coding sequence is TGTGCCAGCAGCGTAGGGGGAGGCCGGGAAGAGACCCAGTACTTC. Complete variable domain (other parts from reference TRBV9 and TRBJ2-5): DSGVTQTPKHLITATGQRVTLRCSPRSGDLSVYWYQQSLDQGLQFLIQYYNGEERAKGNILERFSAQQFPDLHSELNLSSLELGDSALYFCASSVGGGREETQYFGPGTRLLVL.

The chain carries TRBV29-1 and TRBJ1-2; D not certain. V gave up 0 bases and J gave up 4 bases, with 12 bases separating them. The CDR3 has 14 amino acids. CDR1 SQVTM and CDR2 ANQGSEA come from the germline V gene. CDR3 sequence reads: CSVEDGRRIYGYTF. The CDR3 DNA sequence: TGCAGCGTTGAAGATGGGAGGCGGATCTATGGCTACACCTTC.

This chain links TRBV10-3 with TRBJ1-5; 8 bases line up with TRBD1. CDR1 is ENHRY and CDR2 is SYGVKD in the germline V gene. The CDR3 consists of 17 residues. The V gene end was trimmed by 5 bases and the J gene end by 6 bases; junction bases not matched to a gene: 15. The CDR3 DNA is TGTGCCATCAGTTCTACACCGGACAGGGCCACCCGTCAGCCCCAGCATTTT. This codes for CAISSTPDRATRQPQHF.

V and J are TRBV19 and TRBJ2-7, with a possible D match to TRBD1 (5 bases). In germline, CDR1 is LNHDA, CDR2 SQIVND (reference sequence). V was pared by 3 bases and J by 3 bases, with 12 bases between. The CDR3 is made up of 14 amino acids. Written as DNA, the CDR3 is TGTGCCAGTAGTATCGACAGCCGTGACTACGAGCAGTACTTC. Residues: CASSIDSRDYEQYF.

The chain combines TRBV5-6 with TRBJ2-2; D is ambiguous. Between the trimmed V and J ends, which lost 0 bases and 5 bases, there was a span of 14 bases. The CDR3 spans 16 residues. Germline CDR1 and CDR2: SGHDT and YYEEEE. The CDR3 is CASSLVRALETGELFF. CDR3 sequence (DNA): TGTGCCAGCAGCTTGGTCCGGGCTTTGGAGACCGGGGAGCTGTTTTTT.

V usage is TRBV19 and J usage is TRBJ2-5; possible D gene TRBD2, 5 bases. CDR1 and CDR2 (germline): LNHDA, SQIVND (reference sequence). V dropped 4 bases and J dropped 9 bases, with 21 bases sitting between them. CDR3 length: 15 amino acids. This chain's CDR3 is CASSSLPAEGAAQYF. CDR3 DNA: TGTGCCAGTAGTAGCCTACCAGCGGAAGGCGCCGCCCAGTACTTC.

This chain joins TRBV27 and TRBJ2-1; 7 nucleotides match TRBD2. Trimming took 6 bases from V and 0 from J; bases not matched to a gene: 8. CDR1 is MNHEY, CDR2 SMNVEV, per germline (reference sequence). The CDR3 sequence is 16 residues long. CDR3 nucleotide sequence: TGTGCCAGCAGCAATGGGCTAGCGGTCTCCTACAATGAGCAGTTCTTC. Its translation: CASSNGLAVSYNEQFF.

The chain links TRBV9 to TRBJ1-1; TRBD1 matches 7 bases. Per the germline V gene, CDR1 is SGDLS and CDR2 is YYNGEE. V shed 0 bases and J 0 bases; nucleotides not matched to a gene: 2. The CDR3 spans 15 residues. The CDR3 nucleotides are TGTGCCAGCAGCGTAGAAGGGACAGTGAACACTGAAGCTTTCTTT. Translated: CASSVEGTVNTEAFF.

In this sample, this clone turned up a few times. The chain couples TRBV5-1 to TRBJ2-3; tentatively, D is TRBD2 (5 bases). Between the trimmed V and J ends, which lost 2 bases and 2 bases, there was a span of 12 bases. In germline, CDR1 is SGHRS, CDR2 YFSETQ. CDR3 length: 15 residues. The CDR3 sequence is CASSFGSGTTDTQYF. CDR3 DNA: TGCGCCAGCAGCTTCGGGTCGGGAACCACAGATACGCAGTATTTT.

A single count supports this clone. V is TRBV6-5 and J is TRBJ1-6, with D uncertain. This CDR3 is 13 amino acids long. V lost 6 bases and J lost 10, with 13 bases in between. Germline V lookup: CDR1 MNHEY, CDR2 SVGAGI. The CDR3 spells CASRGEAWSPLHF. The CDR3 nucleotides read TGTGCCAGCAGGGGCGAAGCTTGGTCACCCCTCCACTTT.

The genes are TRBV5-1 and TRBJ1-5; TRBD1 aligns across 7 bases. Germline V gene lookup returns CDR1 SGHRS and CDR2 YFSETQ. Losses at the gene ends were 4 bases for V and 5 bases for J; bases not matched to a gene: 9. The CDR3 extends over 15 amino acids. CDR3 in DNA: TGCGCCAGCAGCGCCGACACAGGGGTGGATCAGCCCCAGCATTTT. Its protein is CASSADTGVDQPQHF. The variable domain in full, with the rest retrieved from reference TRBV5-1 and TRBJ1-5, is KAGVTQTPRYLIKTRGQQVTLSCSPISGHRSVSWYQQTPGQGLQFLFEYFSETQRNKGNFPGRFSGRQFSNSRSEMNVSTLELGDSALYLCASSADTGVDQPQHFGDGTRLSIL.

The genes are TRBV5-1 and TRBJ1-1, with 12 bases identical to TRBD1. Germline loops: CDR1 SGHRS, CDR2 YFSETQ. V lost 7 bases to trimming and J lost 3 bases; unmatched junction nucleotides: 10. This CDR3 spans 16 amino acids. This CDR3 is CASEPGQGALDTEAFF. For the CDR3, the DNA is TGCGCCAGCGAACCGGGACAGGGGGCTTTGGACACTGAAGCTTTCTTT. The full variable domain, completed using reference TRBV5-1 and TRBJ1-1, is KAGVTQTPRYLIKTRGQQVTLSCSPISGHRSVSWYQQTPGQGLQFLFEYFSETQRNKGNFPGRFSGRQFSNSRSEMNVSTLELGDSALYLCASEPGQGALDTEAFFGQGTRLTVV.

The chain recombines TRBV2 with TRBJ2-5; 9 nucleotides align to TRBD2. The CDR3 is 15 residues long. The V gene's germline CDR1 is SNHLY and CDR2 FYNNEI. J gave up 4 bases and V 2 bases, and 5 bases lay outside the gene matches. CDR3 in amino acids: CASSESGRSGETQYF. As DNA, the CDR3 is TGTGCCAGCAGTGAAAGCGGGAGGTCCGGAGAGACCCAGTACTTC.

The rearrangement links TRBV5-1 to TRBJ1-6; D is ambiguous. Germline V gene sequence: CDR1 SGHRS, CDR2 YFSETQ. The germline V and J ends were trimmed by 0 bases and 0 bases, with 7 bases remaining between them. The CDR3 has 16 residues. CDR3 sequence (DNA): TGCGCCAGCAGCTTGGTGGAGAGCTCCTATAATTCACCCCTCCACTTT. This translates into CASSLVESSYNSPLHF.